Following are 30 T cell receptor beta chains from one sample sequenced in a study of T cell responses to AZD1222 COVID-19 vaccine. Measured with immunoSEQ multiplex PCR; TCRdb has only the in-frame clones, and not every one. The table lists approximately 150,000 clones, about 89% of them singletons, with roughly 7.6% in the top ten. The sample here was peripheral blood, taken 28 days after the second dose of the MenACWY control vaccine. The receptors stem from an adult who received the MenACWY meningococcal vaccine as a control.

This chain connects TRBV6-5 to TRBJ1-1, with D possibly TRBD1 on 6 matching bases. The CDR3 length is 15 residues. The ends were cut back, 1 base at V and 6 bases at J, with 15 bases in the middle. Germline CDR1 MNHEY, CDR2 SVGAGI. The CDR3 DNA is TGTGCCAGCAGTTACTGGGGGGGGCGCGAAGCTGAAGCTTTCTTT. Translated: CASSYWGGREAEAFF.

This chain uses TRBV19 with TRBJ2-3; 9 bases align to TRBD2. CDR1 and CDR2 from the germline V gene are LNHDA and SQIVND (reference sequence). After removal of 9 bases from V and 2 bases from J, the junction contained 9 bases not matched to a gene. The CDR3 consists of 15 residues. The CDR3: CASRRLAEITDTQYF. The CDR3 bases are TGTGCCAGCAGAAGACTAGCGGAGATCACAGATACGCAGTATTTT.

The chain has TRBV29-1 and TRBJ2-1, with 9 bases lining up with TRBD2. Germline V gene data show CDR1 as SQVTM and CDR2 as ANQGSEA. J lost 0 bases, V lost 7 bases, and 4 bases had no gene match. The CDR3 sequence is 14 residues long. The DNA for the CDR3 is TGCAGCGCCCAGACTAGCGGCTCCTACAATGAGCAGTTCTTC. Translated: CSAQTSGSYNEQFF.

The chain links TRBV6-2 or TRBV6-3 to TRBJ2-3; TRBD2 might be the D (5 bases). The CDR3 totals 14 residues. V was pared by 6 bases and J by 1 base, with 11 bases between. Germline assignment: CDR1 MNHEY and CDR2 SVGEGT. The CDR3 bases are TGTGCCAGCAGCCCCCGGGGTGGCACAGATACGCAGTATTTT. As protein: CASSPRGGTDTQYF.

The V call is TRBV2, the J call TRBJ1-5; D is possibly TRBD1 (5 bases). Looked up from germline, CDR1 is SNHLY and CDR2 is FYNNEI. Between the trimmed V and J ends, which lost 7 bases and 5 bases, there was a span of 15 bases. The CDR3 consists of 14 residues. CDR3 residues: CASTLQQVDQPQHF. The CDR3, as DNA: TGTGCCAGCACTTTACAACAGGTGGATCAGCCCCAGCATTTT.

This clone was counted a single time. The rearrangement uses TRBV4-3 and TRBJ2-5; D gene ambiguous. Germline CDR1 and CDR2: LGHNA and YSLEER. Deletions cut 2 bases from V and 1 base from J, with 11 bases between. The CDR3 is 15 residues long. Written as DNA, the CDR3 is TGCGCCAGCAGCCAACTTCTTGCTAGCCAAGAGACCCAGTACTTC. Translation gives CASSQLLASQETQYF.

The chain is built from TRBV23-1 and TRBJ2-1; tentative D call: TRBD2 (5 bases). TRBV23-1 is treated as an ORF (open reading frame) with a function not yet certain. Trimming shortened V by 2 bases and J by 4 bases, and 9 bases separated the two germline ends. The CDR3 length is 14 residues. CDR3 in DNA: TGCGCCAGCAGTCAAGAAGCGGTTTACAATGAGCAGTTCTTC. This gives the protein CASSQEAVYNEQFF.

This clone came up a few times. V gene TRBV19 combines with J gene TRBJ1-1; D ambiguous. The CDR3 is 15 residues long. Germline values: CDR1 LNHDA, CDR2 SQIVND (reference sequence). V was trimmed by 3 bases and J by 0 bases, leaving 11 bases between them. CDR3 in DNA: TGTGCCAGTAGTATGGGTGGTCGAATGAACACTGAAGCTTTCTTT. This gives the protein CASSMGGRMNTEAFF. The variable domain in full, completed from reference TRBV19 and TRBJ1-1, reads DGGITQSPKYLFRKEGQNVTLSCEQNLNHDAMYWYRQDPGQGLRLIYYSQIVNDFQKGDIAEGYSVSREKKESFPLTVTSAQKNPTAFYLCASSMGGRMNTEAFFGQGTRLTVV.

The chain employs TRBV28 and TRBJ1-3; TRBD1 might be the D (5 bases). This CDR3 is built from 16 residues. From germline, CDR1 is MDHEN and CDR2 SYDVKM. V was pared by 6 bases and J by 0 bases, with 15 bases between. CDR3 coding DNA: TGTGCCAGCAGCCCAGGACAACTAGGCTCTGGAAACACCATATATTTT. This translates into CASSPGQLGSGNTIYF.

The rearrangement uses TRBV7-6 and TRBJ2-5; TRBD2 agrees at 8 bases. V dropped 10 bases and J dropped 2; count of bases not matched to a gene: 9. The CDR3 consists of 14 residues. From germline, CDR1 is SGHVS and CDR2 FNYEAQ. DNA for the CDR3: TGTGCCACTAGTCGGGGGGGGCCTCAAGAGACCCAGTACTTC. Protein product: CATSRGGPQETQYF.

This clone has more than one count but fewer than ten. The chain is built from TRBV7-9 and TRBJ2-7; 9 bases align to TRBD2. Germline V gene lookup returns CDR1 SEHNR and CDR2 FQNEAQ (reference sequence). J was trimmed by 0 bases and V by 4 bases; bases with no gene match: 7. This CDR3 is built from 16 residues. CDR3 nucleotide sequence: TGTGCCAGCAGCTCCACGGTAGCGGGGGACTCCTACGAGCAGTACTTC. The encoded protein is CASSSTVAGDSYEQYF.

The chain links TRBV5-6 to TRBJ2-3; perhaps D is TRBD1 or TRBD2 (5 bases each). Between the trimmed V and J ends, which lost 0 bases and 5 bases, there was a span of 13 bases. Germline loops: CDR1 SGHDT, CDR2 YYEEEE. This CDR3 contains 15 residues. For the CDR3, the DNA is TGTGCCAGCAGCTTGGATCTGGGGGAAGGAGATACGCAGTATTTT. This sequence encodes CASSLDLGEGDTQYF. Full variable domain (outside the CDR3, taken from reference TRBV5-6 and TRBJ2-3): DAGVTQSPTHLIKTRGQQVTLRCSPKSGHDTVSWYQQALGQGPQFIFQYYEEEERQRGNFPDRFSGHQFPNYSSELNVNALLLGDSALYLCASSLDLGEGDTQYFGPGTRLTVL.

V and J are TRBV7-2 and TRBJ2-1; 8 nucleotides agree with TRBD2. CDR3 size: 17 residues. CDR1 is SGHTA, CDR2 FQGNSA, per germline. V lost 1 base to trimming and J lost 0 bases; unmatched junction nucleotides: 5. The CDR3 nucleotides read TGTGCCAGCAGCTTAGGCGCCACTAGCGGCTCCTACAATGAGCAGTTCTTC. Protein: CASSLGATSGSYNEQFF. Full variable domain (missing parts from reference TRBV7-2 and TRBJ2-1): GAGVSQSPSNKVTEKGKDVELRCDPISGHTALYWYRQSLGQGLEFLIYFQGNSAPDKSGLPSDRFSAERTGGSVSTLTIQRTQQEDSAVYLCASSLGATSGSYNEQFFGPGTRLTVL.

V and J are TRBV29-1 and TRBJ1-1, with TRBD1 matching 10 bases. Germline loops: CDR1 SQVTM, CDR2 ANQGSEA. The V and J ends lost 4 bases and 5 bases, in that order; junction bases with no gene match: 16. The CDR3 spans 17 residues. In nucleotides, the CDR3 is TGCAGCGTTGTCCGTGACAGGGGGCCTGGGATGAGAACTGAAGCTTTCTTT. Amino acids: CSVVRDRGPGMRTEAFF.

V usage is TRBV9 and J usage is TRBJ2-5; 12 bases fit TRBD2. Germline CDR1 reads SGDLS; CDR2 reads YYNGEE. CDR3 length: 15 residues. The junction had 5 bases not matched to a gene; V was cut back by 3 bases and J by 5 bases. CDR3 region: CASSAGLAGMETQYF. The CDR3 DNA sequence: TGTGCCAGCAGCGCAGGACTAGCGGGGATGGAGACCCAGTACTTC.

As concerns this clone: The identical CDR3 is also encoded by other nucleotide sequences in the sample. This sequence joins TRBV3-1 (or the pseudogene TRBV3-2) and TRBJ1-5; D unresolved. Germline lookup yields CDR1 LGHDT and CDR2 YNNKEL (reference sequence). The V gene lost 0 bases and the J gene lost 2 bases, with 8 bases spanning the gap. The CDR3 contains 15 residues. This chain's CDR3 is CASSQDSTGNQPQHF. CDR3 DNA sequence: TGTGCCAGCAGCCAAGACTCCACGGGCAATCAGCCCCAGCATTTT.

The chain has TRBV27 and TRBJ2-1; 7 bases fit TRBD1. Germline CDR1 and CDR2: MNHEY and SMNVEV (reference sequence). This CDR3 spans 15 amino acids. With V trimmed by 3 bases and J by 4 bases, 6 bases remained unmatched. CDR3: CASSFADRVYNEQFF. The CDR3 DNA is TGTGCCAGCAGTTTTGCCGACAGGGTTTACAATGAGCAGTTCTTC.

The J gene is TRBJ1-2, the V gene TRBV19; 7 bases are a match to TRBD1. This CDR3 is built from 13 residues. With 5 bases clipped from V and 4 bases from J, the junction kept 4 bases outside the gene matches. CDR1 is LNHDA and CDR2 is SQIVND in the germline V gene (reference sequence). The CDR3 protein is CASSERDSYGYTF. As DNA, the CDR3 is TGTGCCAGTAGTGAGCGGGACAGCTATGGCTACACCTTC.

The rearrangement joins TRBV9 to TRBJ1-4; possibly TRBD1 for D (5 bases). The ends were cut back, 0 bases at V and 8 bases at J, with 14 bases in the middle. The CDR3 sequence is 15 residues long. CDR1 and CDR2 (germline): SGDLS, YYNGEE. Written as DNA, the CDR3 is TGTGCCAGCAGCGTAGGGCCGGGGGAAGAGGAAAAACTGTTTTTT. It codes for CASSVGPGEEEKLFF. The full variable domain, with the rest looked up from reference TRBV9 and TRBJ1-4, is DSGVTQTPKHLITATGQRVTLRCSPRSGDLSVYWYQQSLDQGLQFLIQYYNGEERAKGNILERFSAQQFPDLHSELNLSSLELGDSALYFCASSVGPGEEEKLFFGSGTQLSVL.

CDR3 protein: CASSVTGTGNEQFF. The CDR3 coding sequence is TGTGCCAGTAGTGTAACCGGGACAGGGAATGAGCAGTTCTTC. The V call is TRBV19, the J call TRBJ2-1, with TRBD1 matching 9 bases. The J segment lost 7 bases and the V segment lost 5 bases, leaving 6 bases of the junction unmatched. The CDR3 runs 14 residues. Germline V gene data show CDR1 as LNHDA and CDR2 as SQIVND (reference sequence).

The gene calls are TRBV5-8 and TRBJ1-2, with 10 positions matching TRBD1. The V gene's germline CDR1 is SGHTS and CDR2 YDEGEE. CDR3 length: 15 amino acids. V lost 5 bases to trimming and J lost 4 bases; unmatched junction nucleotides: 8. The CDR3 loop reads CASRAMTGGRYGYTF. The CDR3, as DNA: TGTGCCAGCAGGGCGATGACAGGGGGCCGCTATGGCTACACCTTC.

The V gene is TRBV7-3, the J gene TRBJ1-6; 10 bases align to TRBD1. The germline V gene has CDR1 SGHTA and CDR2 FQGTGA. The CDR3 has 17 residues. The J segment lost 8 bases and the V segment lost 5 bases, leaving 12 bases of the junction unmatched. CDR3: CASSTRWGQGLDSPLHF. CDR3 bases: TGTGCCAGCAGCACGAGATGGGGACAGGGGTTGGATTCACCCCTCCACTTT.

The V and J genes are TRBV19 and TRBJ2-6, with no clear D. The CDR3 totals 15 residues. V was clipped by 4 bases and J by 6 bases, with 13 bases between them. Per germline, CDR1 LNHDA and CDR2 SQIVND (reference sequence). The CDR3 DNA reads as TGTGCCAGTAGTACCATGGTCGGCGAGGCCAACGTCCTGACTTTC. Its protein product is CASSTMVGEANVLTF.

CDR3: CASSSDDRYNSPLHF. The DNA of the CDR3 is TGTGCCAGCAGTTCCGATGACCGGTATAATTCACCCCTCCACTTT. The chain employs TRBV6-2 or TRBV6-3 and TRBJ1-6; D gene ambiguous. Germline V lookup: CDR1 MNHEY, CDR2 SVGEGT. The CDR3 sequence is 15 residues long. V gave up 4 bases and J gave up 4 bases, with 11 bases separating them.

This chain links TRBV10-1 with TRBJ2-1; D not resolved. Germline V gene data show CDR1 as WNHNN and CDR2 as SYGVQD (reference sequence). Trimming left V 0 bases short and J 0 bases short, with 9 bases between. The CDR3 has 16 amino acids. CDR3 DNA: TGCGCCAGCAGTGAGTCTCTTGATGGCTCCTACAATGAGCAGTTCTTC. It is translated as CASSESLDGSYNEQFF.

The rearrangement uses TRBV14 and TRBJ2-5; no firm D call. The V and J ends lost 4 bases and 5 bases respectively, with 11 bases between them. Looked up from germline, CDR1 is SGHDN and CDR2 is FVKESK. The CDR3 spans 13 residues. The CDR3 spells CASSRSTAETQYF. CDR3 DNA: TGTGCCAGCAGCCGGTCAACGGCCGAGACCCAGTACTTC.

The V call is TRBV19, the J call TRBJ2-1; 13 nucleotides match TRBD2. The germline V gene encodes CDR1 LNHDA and CDR2 SQIVND (reference sequence). V was pared by 3 bases and J by 8 bases, with 13 bases of the junction left unmatched. The CDR3 totals 18 residues. This CDR3 reads CASSMPTSGRAARYEQFF. The CDR3 coding sequence is TGTGCCAGTAGTATGCCTACTAGCGGGAGGGCTGCCAGGTATGAGCAGTTCTTC.

The genes are TRBV2 and TRBJ2-3; D gene unclear. V gave up 3 bases and J gave up 2 bases, with 9 bases separating them. This CDR3 is 14 amino acids long. Germline CDR1 SNHLY, CDR2 FYNNEI. The DNA of the CDR3 is TGTGCCAGCAGTGATTTAGCCACCACAGATACGCAGTATTTT. Amino acids: CASSDLATTDTQYF.

The V gene is TRBV7-6, the J gene TRBJ2-7; 12 bases are a match to TRBD1. Germline V gene sequence: CDR1 SGHVS, CDR2 FNYEAQ. Trimming at V came to 5 bases and at J to 3 bases, leaving 5 bases not matched to a gene. The CDR3 totals 15 residues. CDR3 in amino acids: CASSPGTGGHYEQYF. In DNA, the CDR3 is TGTGCCAGCAGCCCCGGGACAGGGGGCCACTACGAGCAGTACTTC.

The chain employs TRBV19 and TRBJ1-1; D gene unclear. Trimming removed 2 bases from V and 0 bases from J, with 16 bases in between. In germline, CDR1 is LNHDA, CDR2 SQIVND (reference sequence). The CDR3 is 17 residues long. CDR3 residues: CASSILSPLLMNTEAFF. DNA of the CDR3: TGTGCCAGTAGTATACTTAGCCCGCTTCTAATGAACACTGAAGCTTTCTTT.